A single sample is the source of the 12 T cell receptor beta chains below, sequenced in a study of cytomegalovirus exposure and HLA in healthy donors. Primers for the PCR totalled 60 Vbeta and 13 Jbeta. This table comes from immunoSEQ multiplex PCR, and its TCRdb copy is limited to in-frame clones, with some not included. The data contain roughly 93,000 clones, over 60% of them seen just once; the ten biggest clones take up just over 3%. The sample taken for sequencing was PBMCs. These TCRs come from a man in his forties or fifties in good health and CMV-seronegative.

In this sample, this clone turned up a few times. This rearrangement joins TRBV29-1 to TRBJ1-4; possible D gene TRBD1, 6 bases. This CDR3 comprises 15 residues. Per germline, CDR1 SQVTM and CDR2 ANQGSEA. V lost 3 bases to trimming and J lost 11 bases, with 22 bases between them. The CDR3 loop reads CSVDSAETKGGKLFF. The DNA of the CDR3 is TGCAGCGTTGATTCGGCCGAAACCAAGGGGGGGAAACTGTTTTTT.

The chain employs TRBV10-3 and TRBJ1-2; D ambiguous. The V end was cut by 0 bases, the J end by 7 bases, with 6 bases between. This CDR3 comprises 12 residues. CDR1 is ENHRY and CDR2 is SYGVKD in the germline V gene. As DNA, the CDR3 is TGTGCCATCAGTGAGTCGGGAGGTGGCTACACCTTC. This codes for CAISESGGGYTF.

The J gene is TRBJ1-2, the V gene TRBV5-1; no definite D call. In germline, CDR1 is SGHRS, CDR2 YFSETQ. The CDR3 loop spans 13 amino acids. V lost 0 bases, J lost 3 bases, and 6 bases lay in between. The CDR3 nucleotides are TGCGCCAGCAGCTTGGACAGATACTATGGCTACACCTTC. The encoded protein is CASSLDRYYGYTF. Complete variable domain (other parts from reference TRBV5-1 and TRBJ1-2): KAGVTQTPRYLIKTRGQQVTLSCSPISGHRSVSWYQQTPGQGLQFLFEYFSETQRNKGNFPGRFSGRQFSNSRSEMNVSTLELGDSALYLCASSLDRYYGYTFGSGTRLTVV.

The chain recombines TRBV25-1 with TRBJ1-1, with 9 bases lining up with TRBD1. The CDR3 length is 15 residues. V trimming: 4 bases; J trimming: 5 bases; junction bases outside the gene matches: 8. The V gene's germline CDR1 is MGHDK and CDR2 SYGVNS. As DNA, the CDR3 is TGTGCCAGCAGTGGAGCGGGACAGGGAGATACTGAAGCTTTCTTT. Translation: CASSGAGQGDTEAFF.

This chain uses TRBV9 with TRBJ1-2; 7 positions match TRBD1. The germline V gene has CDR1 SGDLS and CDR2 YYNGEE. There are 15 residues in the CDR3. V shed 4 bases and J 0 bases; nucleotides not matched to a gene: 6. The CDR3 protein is CASSSWDSTNYGYTF. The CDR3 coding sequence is TGTGCCAGCAGCTCCTGGGACAGTACTAACTATGGCTACACCTTC.

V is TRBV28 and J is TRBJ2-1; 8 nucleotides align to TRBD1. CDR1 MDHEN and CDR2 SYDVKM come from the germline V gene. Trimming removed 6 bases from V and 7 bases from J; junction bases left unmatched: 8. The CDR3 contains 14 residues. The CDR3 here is CASSRQGAMNEQFF. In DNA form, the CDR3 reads TGTGCCAGCAGCAGGCAGGGGGCGATGAATGAGCAGTTCTTC.

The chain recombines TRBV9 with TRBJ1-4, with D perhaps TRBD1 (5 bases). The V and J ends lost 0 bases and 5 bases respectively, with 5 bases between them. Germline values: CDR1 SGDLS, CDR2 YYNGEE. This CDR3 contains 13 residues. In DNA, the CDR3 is TGTGCCAGCAGCGTAGGGACAAATGAAAAACTGTTTTTT. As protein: CASSVGTNEKLFF. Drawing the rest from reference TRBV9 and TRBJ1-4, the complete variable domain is DSGVTQTPKHLITATGQRVTLRCSPRSGDLSVYWYQQSLDQGLQFLIQYYNGEERAKGNILERFSAQQFPDLHSELNLSSLELGDSALYFCASSVGTNEKLFFGSGTQLSVL.

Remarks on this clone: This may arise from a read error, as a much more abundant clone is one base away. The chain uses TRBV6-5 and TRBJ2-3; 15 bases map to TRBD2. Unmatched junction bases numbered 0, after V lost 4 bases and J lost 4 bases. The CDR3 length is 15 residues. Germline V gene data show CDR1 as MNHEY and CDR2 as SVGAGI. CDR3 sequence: CASSWTSGGADTQYF. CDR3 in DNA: TGTGCCAGCAGTTGGACTAGCGGGGGGGCAGATACGCAGTATTTT.

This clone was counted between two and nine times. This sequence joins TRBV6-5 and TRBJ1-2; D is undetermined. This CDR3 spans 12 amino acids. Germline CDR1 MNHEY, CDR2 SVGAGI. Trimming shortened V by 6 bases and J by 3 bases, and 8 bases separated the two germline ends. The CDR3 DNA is TGTGCCAGCAGGGACGGGGACTATGGCTACACCTTC. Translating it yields CASRDGDYGYTF.

The CDR3 nucleotides read TGTGCCATCAGATTCGGACAGGACAACTATGGCTACACCTTC. As protein: CAIRFGQDNYGYTF. This chain links TRBV10-3 with TRBJ1-2, with 7 bases fitting TRBD1. This CDR3 region has 14 residues. CDR1 and CDR2 from the germline V gene are ENHRY and SYGVKD. V lost 6 bases and J lost 2; bases outside the gene matches: 6.

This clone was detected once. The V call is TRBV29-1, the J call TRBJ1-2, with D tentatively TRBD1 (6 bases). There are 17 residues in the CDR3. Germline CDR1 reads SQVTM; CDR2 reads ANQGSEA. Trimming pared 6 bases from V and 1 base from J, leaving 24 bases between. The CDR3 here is CSVWVPLWAGVNYGYTF. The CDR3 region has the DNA TGCAGCGTCTGGGTCCCACTTTGGGCAGGGGTTAACTATGGCTACACCTTC.

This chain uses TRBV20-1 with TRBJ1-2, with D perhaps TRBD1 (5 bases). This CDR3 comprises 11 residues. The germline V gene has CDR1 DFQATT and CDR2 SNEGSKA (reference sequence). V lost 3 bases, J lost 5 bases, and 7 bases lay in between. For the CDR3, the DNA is TGCAGTGCTAGCGGGGGTTATGGCTACACCTTC. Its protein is CSASGGYGYTF.